This T cell receptor (beta chain) was documented in a study of CD8+ T cells in alopecia areata (dated by TCRdb to the late 2010s). Study-wide context: The treated patients took part in an open-label pilot trial in which moderate-to-severe alopecia areata was treated with oral tofacitinib at 5 to 10 mg twice daily. For the treated patients, the SALT score, which quantifies what percentage of scalp surface area is affected, served as the measure of disease severity. TCRbeta CDR3 regions were amplified by immunoSEQ multiplex PCR using 35 Vbeta forward and 13 Jbeta reverse primers. RNA was extracted with the PAXgene miRNA kit for fixed scalp, the miRNeasy kit for PBMCs, and the RNeasy kit for mouse skin. Tofacitinib was administered for 6 to 18 months, and 6 months of follow-up off drug were then conducted to assess delayed response and recurrence. Clonality in the scalp was compared among normal scalp (n=4), patchy alopecia areata scalp (n=8), and alopecia totalis/universalis scalp (n=8). Biopsies were taken from tofacitinib-treated patients at baseline and again at 4 and 24 weeks into treatment, and several of those patients also had a later scalp biopsy. In both human patients and the C3H/HeJ mouse model, the study applied high-throughput TCRbeta sequencing to look at T cell clonal expansion in alopecia areata. In humans, TCRbeta sequencing was performed on scalp tissue and on sorted CD4+ and CD8+ peripheral blood T cells from healthy controls and from patients with patchy or totalis/universalis alopecia areata. Results and caveats for the whole study, not just this receptor: With tofacitinib, both scalp clonality and the number of expanded CD8+ clones among the top 100 scalp clones went down significantly. TCR sequences shared between patients were less clear than in mice, possibly partly because of HLA diversity in the patient population. Compared with normal scalp, lesional scalp, particularly in alopecia totalis/universalis, had higher clonality and more expanded CD8+ clones, which suggests antigenic drive. Unlike mouse skin, which is dominated by gammadelta T cells, normal human skin has resident alphabeta T cells that are also sequenced, and this complicates analysis of the scalp TCR repertoire. Because the treated cohort was small and included a single nonresponder, larger studies are needed to assess links between baseline CD8+ expansion and response. Many expanded lesional clones were found to persist in scalp and blood during tofacitinib treatment, and relapse after treatment cessation may be partly explained by this persistence.

Libraries were constructed by the immunoSEQ multiplex PCR assay. RNA was extracted from all samples and reverse transcribed into cDNA, which served as template for TCR sequencing. SuperScript III was used for first-strand cDNA synthesis, primed with a 2:1 mix of oligo-dT and random hexamers. A synthetic immune receptor repertoire was used to measure amplification bias, and any remaining bias was corrected computationally. The authors' pipeline ran thus. After raw reads were preprocessed to remove errors, the CDR3 was defined following IMGT conventions as running from the conserved cysteine to phenylalanine. Clonality was computed by normalizing Shannon entropy by log2 of the number of productive unique TCRs and subtracting the result from 1. Whether each scalp clone was CD4 or CD8 was inferred by checking scalp TCRbeta sequences against the CD4 and CD8 repertoires from sorted blood. The immuneACCESS repertoire file appears here via TCRdb, limited to in-frame rearrangements. These files lack a portion of the clones; in checked studies, under half of the deficit traces to unresolved V genes, and the cause of the others is not known. That table furnishes V, J and clone size, whereas the DNA furnished D and trimming. Present in this sample are about 210,000 clones, around three fifths of which were seen just once. The ten largest account for around 4.3% of the sample.

Points on this clone: Its antigen remains undetermined. It has no much larger one-base neighbor in the sample; base qualities were not kept.

Measured from the cysteine to the phenylalanine, the CDR3 is 16 residues long. Only the CDR3 DNA is retained, 48 bases long and in frame from the first base. The germline V gene yields SGHRS for CDR1 and YFSETQ for CDR2. At the junction V is shortened by 4 bases and J by 2 bases, with 18 bases in between. The time point label here, explained by the study, means: about four weeks on oral tofacitinib. The treatment or condition tag for this specimen amounts to: oral pan-JAK inhibitor, 5-10 mg twice daily. Peripheral blood and lesional scalp punch biopsies were obtained from patients with alopecia areata. After PBMCs were isolated by density centrifugation and stained for CD3, CD4 and CD8, a FACSAria was used to sort CD4+ and CD8+ T cells.

The clonotype was recovered from a human donor with alopecia areata. The sequenced sample was CD4+ T cells sorted from blood, obtained at week 4, from a patient treated with tofacitinib. Here the chain combines TRBV5-1 and TRBJ2-5; the D call is tentative, TRBD1 or TRBD2, as each matches 5 bases. CDR3 loop: CASSPVPGRTQETQYF. The DNA is TGCGCCAGCAGCCCTGTACCGGGACGCACACAAGAGACCCAGTACTTC.